Below are 27 T cell receptor beta chains sequenced from a single sample in a study of cytomegalovirus exposure and HLA in healthy donors (dated by TCRdb to about 2017). The library was obtained by the immunoSEQ multiplex PCR assay. A mixture of 60 forward primers for TCR Vbeta segments and 13 reverse primers for TCR Jbeta segments was used in the multiplex PCR. TCRdb provides this immuneACCESS table in a form limited to in-frame rearrangements. Some clones are lacking; in checked studies, under half of them reflect an unresolved V gene, and why the rest are absent is not known. In this sample the table shows approximately 180,000 clones, 84% of which occur a single time. The top ten clonotypes cover 4.8% of the sample. The sample comprised PBMCs. The receptors come from a girl aged 10 to 17 in good health and CMV-seropositive.

CDR3 bases: TGTGCCAGCAGCCCTAAATCGGGGGGCTTTGTGGATACGCAGTATTTT. Residues: CASSPKSGGFVDTQYF. The rearrangement uses TRBV7-9 and TRBJ2-3; D perhaps matches TRBD2 (7 bases). Germline CDR1 reads SEHNR; CDR2 reads FQNEAQ (reference sequence). V lost 5 bases, J lost 6 bases, and 21 bases lay in between. The CDR3 is 16 amino acids.

This chain joins TRBV6-5 and TRBJ1-2; 8 bases map to TRBD1. V dropped 0 bases and J dropped 6; count of bases not matched to a gene: 6. Germline lookup yields CDR1 MNHEY and CDR2 SVGAGI. This CDR3 spans 15 amino acids. The CDR3 sequence: CASSYSGQGANGYTF. The DNA of the CDR3 is TGTGCCAGCAGTTACTCTGGGCAGGGGGCAAATGGCTACACCTTC.

This rearrangement joins TRBV27 to TRBJ1-1; no reliable D call. Trimming removed 4 bases from V and 5 bases from J, with 8 bases in between. CDR1 MNHEY and CDR2 SMNVEV come from the germline V gene (reference sequence). This CDR3 contains 12 residues. The CDR3 DNA follows: TGTGCCAGCAGTTCCCGAGGGACTGAAGCTTTCTTT. This sequence encodes CASSSRGTEAFF.

V gene TRBV28 combines with J gene TRBJ1-2, with D unresolved. The ends were cut back, 5 bases at V and 3 bases at J, with 7 bases in the middle. The CDR3 contains 12 residues. Germline V gene sequence: CDR1 MDHEN, CDR2 SYDVKM. CDR3 protein: CASSPGYYGYTF. The DNA of the CDR3 is TGTGCCAGCAGTCCCGGTTACTATGGCTACACCTTC.

This clone has only one observation. The gene calls are TRBV15 and TRBJ1-1, with 8 bases identical to TRBD1. V shed 2 bases, J shed 11 bases, and the junction held 7 bases outside the gene matches. The CDR3 covers 13 residues. The V gene's germline CDR1 is LNHNV and CDR2 YYDKDF (reference sequence). Here the CDR3 DNA reads TGTGCCACCAGCAGACCGACAGGGGACGGGGCTTTCTTT. Protein product: CATSRPTGDGAFF.

The gene calls are TRBV7-6 and TRBJ1-1; no clear D gene. CDR1 SGHVS and CDR2 FNYEAQ come from the germline V gene. Trimming removed 1 base from V and 1 base from J, with 7 bases in between. The CDR3 totals 14 residues. The CDR3 loop reads CASSLVGTNTEAFF. The CDR3 DNA reads TGTGCCAGCAGCTTAGTGGGCACGAACACTGAAGCTTTCTTT.

The V call is TRBV6-5, the J call TRBJ1-6; D gene unclear. Trimming removed 2 bases from V and 3 bases from J, with 8 bases in between. The CDR3 sequence is 15 residues long. CDR1 is MNHEY and CDR2 is SVGAGI in the germline V gene. The CDR3 nucleotides are TGTGCCAGCAGTTACGGGCCGAGCTATAATTCACCCCTCCACTTT. Its translation is CASSYGPSYNSPLHF.

The V call is TRBV9, the J call TRBJ2-2; D is unclear. There are 14 residues in the CDR3. V was cut by 5 bases and J by 4 bases, with 12 bases left in between. From germline, CDR1 is SGDLS and CDR2 YYNGEE. The CDR3 nucleotides are TGTGCCAGCAGGCCTCTACCCGGCACCGGGGAGCTGTTTTTT. It translates to CASRPLPGTGELFF.

This rearrangement joins TRBV30 to TRBJ1-1; 7 nucleotides line up with TRBD1. The CDR3 runs 15 residues. With V trimmed by 1 base and J by 10 bases, 15 bases remained unmatched. Germline loops: CDR1 GTSNPN, CDR2 SVGIG (reference sequence). The CDR3 DNA sequence: TGTGCCTGGAGTGGTCTAGAATTGACAGGGCACGGAGCTTTCTTT. Translating it yields CAWSGLELTGHGAFF.

The gene calls are TRBV7-9 and TRBJ2-1, with 7 bases that match TRBD2. J gave up 0 bases and V 1 base, and 3 bases lay outside the gene matches. Germline V lookup: CDR1 SEHNR, CDR2 FQNEAQ (reference sequence). The length of the CDR3 is 16 residues. CDR3 sequence: CASSLGASGSYNEQFF. CDR3 nucleotides: TGTGCCAGCAGCTTAGGCGCTAGCGGCTCCTACAATGAGCAGTTCTTC.

The rearrangement links TRBV19 to TRBJ1-1; D possibly corresponds to TRBD1 (5 bases). This CDR3 is 14 amino acids long. Germline assignment: CDR1 LNHDA and CDR2 SQIVND (reference sequence). Trimming pared 4 bases from V and 4 bases from J, leaving 13 bases between. CDR3 coding DNA: TGTGCCAGTAGTACTGGGAGGGGTAGCACTGAAGCTTTCTTT. Translated: CASSTGRGSTEAFF.

The chain employs TRBV6-4 and TRBJ2-2; 7 positions match TRBD2. J was trimmed by 0 bases and V by 6 bases; bases with no gene match: 10. The V gene's germline CDR1 is MRHNA and CDR2 SNTAGT. The CDR3 sequence is 17 residues long. In nucleotides, the CDR3 is TGTGCCAGCAGCGAGTGGGCTAGCGGAACGAACACCGGGGAGCTGTTTTTT. It codes for CASSEWASGTNTGELFF.

J is TRBJ1-2 and V is TRBV4-1, with D maybe TRBD1 (5 bases). Per germline, CDR1 MGHRA and CDR2 YSYEKL. V was cut by 4 bases and J by 3 bases, with 15 bases left in between. The CDR3 extends over 15 amino acids. The CDR3 is CASSLTPGGDYGYTF. In DNA, the CDR3 is TGCGCCAGCAGCCTGACGCCCGGGGGGGACTATGGCTACACCTTC.

This clone came up a few times. This sequence joins TRBV4-1 and TRBJ2-1; a possible D gene is TRBD2 (5 bases). This CDR3 is 17 amino acids long. V lost 1 base to trimming and J lost 0 bases, with 13 bases between them. CDR1 is MGHRA and CDR2 is YSYEKL in the germline V gene. The DNA of the CDR3 is TGCGCCAGCAGCCAAGCTGGCGGGTACTACTCCTACAATGAGCAGTTCTTC. Its translation: CASSQAGGYYSYNEQFF.

Note on this clone: This same CDR3 is encoded by further DNA sequences in the sample. The chain links TRBV27 to TRBJ1-5, with D uncertain. CDR1 and CDR2 from the germline V gene are MNHEY and SMNVEV (reference sequence). V was trimmed by 6 bases and J by 7 bases, leaving 16 bases between them. The CDR3 contains 14 residues. The CDR3 here is CASSPFPLAQPQHF. In DNA, the CDR3 is TGTGCCAGCAGCCCGTTTCCCTTAGCGCAGCCCCAGCATTTT.

This chain connects TRBV5-4 to TRBJ2-3; D is uncertain. The CDR3 covers 13 residues. Germline CDR1 is SGHNT and CDR2 is YYREEE (reference sequence). The germline V and J ends were trimmed by 2 bases and 2 bases, with 6 bases remaining between them. CDR3: CASSLDTTDTQYF. The CDR3 nucleotides read TGTGCCAGCAGCTTAGACACCACAGATACGCAGTATTTT.

The chain has TRBV28 and TRBJ1-1, with TRBD1 as a possible D gene (6 bases). The ends were cut back, 2 bases at V and 11 bases at J, with 9 bases in the middle. Germline V gene sequence: CDR1 MDHEN, CDR2 SYDVKM. The CDR3 covers 11 residues. DNA of the CDR3: TGTGCCAGCAGTTTAAACAGGGCTGCTTTCTTT. This codes for CASSLNRAAFF.

The sample holds one count of this clone. Additional DNA sequences in this sample encode the identical CDR3. The V and J genes are TRBV5-4 and TRBJ2-5, with 12 bases identical to TRBD2. Trimming at V came to 3 bases and at J to 4 bases, leaving 7 bases not matched to a gene. The CDR3 extends over 16 amino acids. The germline CDR1 and CDR2 sequences are SGHNT and YYREEE (reference sequence). The chain's CDR3 is CASSSWTSGDGETQYF. The CDR3 nucleotides read TGTGCCAGCAGCTCCTGGACTAGCGGGGACGGAGAGACCCAGTACTTC.

This clone was counted once. Germline is not matched at one junction end, which may reflect a read error. The chain employs TRBV7-7 and TRBJ2-3, with 13 bases matching TRBD2. The CDR3 contains 16 residues. Germline V CDR1 and CDR2: SSHAT, FNYEAQ (reference sequence). CDR3 in DNA: TGTGCTAGCAGCTCAGGACTAGCGGGAGGCACAGATACGCAGTATTTT. Translation gives CASSSGLAGGTDTQYF.

The chain combines TRBV19 with TRBJ2-3; 11 nucleotides align to TRBD2. The trim removed 5 bases at V and 2 bases at J, leaving 6 bases unmatched. This CDR3 region has 16 residues. CDR1 LNHDA and CDR2 SQIVND come from the germline V gene (reference sequence). The CDR3 nucleotides read TGTGCCAGTAGTGGAAGACTAGCGGGGTACACAGATACGCAGTATTTT. The encoded protein is CASSGRLAGYTDTQYF.

The sample holds a few counts of this clone. The rearrangement links TRBV10-1 to TRBJ1-1; 9 nucleotides match TRBD1. This CDR3 has 13 amino acids. The germline gives CDR1 WNHNN, CDR2 SYGVQD (reference sequence). V shed 3 bases and J 7 bases; nucleotides not matched to a gene: 3. CDR3 sequence reads: CASSDGTGSEAFF. CDR3 nucleotides: TGCGCCAGCAGTGACGGGACAGGGAGTGAAGCTTTCTTT.

This clone was seen a few times. This rearrangement joins TRBV4-1 to TRBJ2-7; D may be TRBD1 (5 bases). V dropped 1 base and J dropped 5 bases, with 12 bases sitting between them. CDR1 and CDR2 from the germline V gene are MGHRA and YSYEKL. This CDR3 is built from 14 residues. The CDR3 here is CASSQGGSEHEQYF. CDR3 bases: TGCGCCAGCAGCCAAGGGGGCTCGGAACACGAGCAGTACTTC.

The rearrangement links TRBV4-1 to TRBJ1-2; 9 bases match TRBD1. V shed 6 bases and J 8 bases; nucleotides not matched to a gene: 13. Germline V CDR1 and CDR2: MGHRA, YSYEKL. The CDR3 runs to 15 residues. CDR3 coding DNA: TGCGCCAGCAGTCTAGGGCCGGGACAGGGAGGCGGCTACACCTTC. This sequence encodes CASSLGPGQGGGYTF.

The rearrangement joins TRBV6-1 to TRBJ2-7, with D tentatively TRBD1 (6 bases). Germline CDR1 is MNHNS and CDR2 is SASEGT. Trimming took 2 bases from V and 0 from J, leaving 14 bases between them. The CDR3 sequence is 16 residues long. The CDR3 coding sequence is TGTGCCAGCAGTGAACTTGACAGGTTCGGCTCCTACGAGCAGTACTTC. It yields the protein CASSELDRFGSYEQYF.

The chain combines TRBV27 with TRBJ1-1, with 9 bases that match TRBD1. V lost 4 bases and J lost 7; bases outside the gene matches: 10. The CDR3 is 15 amino acids. Germline values: CDR1 MNHEY, CDR2 SMNVEV (reference sequence). The CDR3 sequence is CASSSGQGWRDEAFF. The CDR3 nucleotides are TGTGCCAGCAGTTCGGGACAGGGATGGCGGGATGAAGCTTTCTTT.

The chain's CDR3 is CASSPRQAGGNNEQFF. The CDR3 DNA follows: TGTGCCAGCAGTCCCCGTCAAGCGGGGGGTAACAATGAGCAGTTCTTC. The genes are TRBV6-6 and TRBJ2-1, with 9 bases matching TRBD2. The CDR3 consists of 16 residues. Germline assignment: CDR1 MNHNY and CDR2 SVGAGI (reference sequence). Trimming at V came to 5 bases and at J to 5 bases, leaving 10 bases not matched to a gene.

The chain joins TRBV15 to TRBJ2-1, with a weak D call TRBD2 (5 bases). Germline loops: CDR1 LNHNV, CDR2 YYDKDF (reference sequence). The CDR3 has 17 residues. Trimming removed 0 bases at V and 0 bases at J, with 12 bases between. The CDR3 coding sequence is TGTGCCACCAGCAGAGATCGGAGGCAGAGCTCCTACAATGAGCAGTTCTTC. Translating gives CATSRDRRQSSYNEQFF.